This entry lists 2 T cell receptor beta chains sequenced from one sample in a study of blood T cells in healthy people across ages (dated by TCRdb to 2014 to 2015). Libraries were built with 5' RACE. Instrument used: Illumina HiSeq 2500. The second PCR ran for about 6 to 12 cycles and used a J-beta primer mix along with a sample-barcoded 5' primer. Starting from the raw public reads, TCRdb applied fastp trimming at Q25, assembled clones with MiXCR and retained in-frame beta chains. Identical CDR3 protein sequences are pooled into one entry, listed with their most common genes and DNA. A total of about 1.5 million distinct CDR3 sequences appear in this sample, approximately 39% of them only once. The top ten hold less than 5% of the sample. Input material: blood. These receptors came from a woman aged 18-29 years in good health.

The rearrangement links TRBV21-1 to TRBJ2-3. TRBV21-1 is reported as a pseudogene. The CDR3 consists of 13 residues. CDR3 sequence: CASSKVRGNTQYF. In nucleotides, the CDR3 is TGTGCCAGCAGCAAAGTACGGGGAAATACGCAGTATTTT.

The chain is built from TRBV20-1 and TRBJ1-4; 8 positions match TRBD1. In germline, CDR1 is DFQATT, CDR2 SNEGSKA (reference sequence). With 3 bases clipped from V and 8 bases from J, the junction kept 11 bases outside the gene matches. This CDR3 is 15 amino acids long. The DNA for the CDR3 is TGCAGTGCTAGCCCCCCTGGACAGGGAGCCGAAAAACTGTTTTTT. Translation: CSASPPGQGAEKLFF.